This T cell receptor beta chain was profiled in a study of blood T cell repertoires in COVID-19. Whole-study context: Samples taken during acute and convalescent COVID-19 were collected in the United States, Italy and Spain.

This CDR3 is built from 14 residues. Germline CDR1 is SGDLS and CDR2 is YYNGEE. V lost 0 bases and J 4 bases, leaving 10 bases between the germline ends. Sequencing was performed with immunoSEQ multiplex PCR; in TCRdb, only in-frame clones are kept and a portion is missing. The sample consists of roughly 200,000 clones, roughly 82% of them appearing once. The sequenced material came from PBMCs or T cells enriched from blood (not recorded which). This chain joins TRBV9 and TRBJ1-1; possible D gene TRBD1, 6 bases. This clonotype was sampled from a middle-aged man with acute COVID-19. The chain's CDR3 is CASSVGGGPTEAFF. CDR3 DNA: TGTGCCAGCAGCGTAGGGGGGGGCCCCACTGAAGCTTTCTTT.